These 15 T cell receptor beta chains were all obtained from the same sample, sequenced in a study of T cell responses to AZD1222 COVID-19 vaccine. Measured with immunoSEQ multiplex PCR; TCRdb has only the in-frame clones, and not every one. Of over 120,000 clones in the sample, roughly 92% are singletons; the top ten hold around 3.6%. The sequencing used peripheral blood, collected on day 0 of AZD1222 vaccination. These receptors were taken from an adult in good health.

The chain recombines TRBV4-1 with TRBJ2-2; 9 nucleotides match TRBD2. With V trimmed by 3 bases and J by 6 bases, 5 bases remained unmatched. This CDR3 contains 15 residues. CDR1 is MGHRA, CDR2 YSYEKL, per germline. CDR3 loop: CASSHRVAGAGELFF. The CDR3 nucleotides read TGCGCCAGCAGCCACCGAGTAGCGGGAGCCGGGGAGCTGTTTTTT.

This clone was found once. The chain employs TRBV6-2 or TRBV6-3 and TRBJ2-2; D remains ambiguous. The germline CDR1 and CDR2 sequences are MNHEY and SVGEGT. V dropped 0 bases and J dropped 6 bases, with 17 bases sitting between them. This CDR3 is built from 17 residues. As DNA, the CDR3 is TGTGCCAGCAGTTACTCGACTCGGCAGCCTGTCTCCGGGGAGCTGTTTTTT. This translates into CASSYSTRQPVSGELFF.

This clone was counted only a few times. The chain has TRBV4-1 and TRBJ2-3, with TRBD1 identical over 7 bases. Trimming at V came to 3 bases and at J to 0 bases, leaving 3 bases not matched to a gene. Germline V gene sequence: CDR1 MGHRA, CDR2 YSYEKL. This CDR3 has 15 residues. CDR3 DNA: TGCGCCAGCAGCCATGGGACAGCTAGCACAGATACGCAGTATTTT. Protein product: CASSHGTASTDTQYF.

This clone was found once. The chain recombines TRBV2 with TRBJ2-4; no clear D. Germline CDR1 SNHLY, CDR2 FYNNEI. The CDR3 has 15 residues. Trimming pared 3 bases from V and 0 bases from J, leaving 9 bases between. The CDR3 loop is CASSDTLPAKNIQYF. The CDR3 nucleotides read TGTGCCAGCAGTGATACCCTCCCAGCCAAAAACATTCAGTACTTC.

This chain connects TRBV3-1 (or the pseudogene TRBV3-2) to TRBJ2-5; no firm D call. V was cut by 0 bases and J by 0 bases, with 8 bases left in between. This CDR3 has 15 residues. CDR1 and CDR2 from the germline V gene are LGHDT and YNNKEL (reference sequence). The CDR3 loop reads CASSQDHRHQETQYF. Written as DNA, the CDR3 is TGTGCCAGCAGCCAAGATCACAGACACCAAGAGACCCAGTACTTC.

V is TRBV15 and J is TRBJ2-5; TRBD1 might be the D (6 bases). Germline loops: CDR1 LNHNV, CDR2 YYDKDF (reference sequence). The CDR3 loop spans 14 amino acids. Between the trimmed V and J ends, which lost 1 base and 5 bases, there was a span of 11 bases. Here the CDR3 reads CATSRAPRGETQYF. Written as DNA, the CDR3 is TGTGCCACCAGCAGAGCCCCCAGGGGTGAGACCCAGTACTTC.

The CDR3 DNA is TGTGCCAGCAGTGAACCGGGACAGCTTAGGGAGACCCAGTACTTC. Translating gives CASSEPGQLRETQYF. This chain links TRBV2 with TRBJ2-5, with 7 nucleotides matching TRBD1. The CDR3 is 15 amino acids. Germline V gene sequence: CDR1 SNHLY, CDR2 FYNNEI. The V and J ends lost 2 bases and 5 bases, in that order; junction bases with no gene match: 8.

This rearrangement joins TRBV9 to TRBJ2-2, with 13 bases identical to TRBD2. Germline CDR1 reads SGDLS; CDR2 reads YYNGEE. J gave up 4 bases and V 3 bases, and 0 bases lay outside the gene matches. This CDR3 has 15 residues. Here the CDR3 DNA reads TGTGCCAGCAGCGGGACTAGCGGGAGCACCGGGGAGCTGTTTTTT. Its translation: CASSGTSGSTGELFF.

The rearrangement uses TRBV5-4 and TRBJ2-2; D perhaps matches TRBD2 (5 bases). The germline V and J ends were trimmed by 7 bases and 0 bases, with 10 bases remaining between them. The CDR3 contains 14 residues. Germline V gene sequence: CDR1 SGHNT, CDR2 YYREEE (reference sequence). The CDR3 reads CASEDSPNTGELFF. The DNA for the CDR3 is TGTGCCAGCGAGGACTCTCCGAACACCGGGGAGCTGTTTTTT. Full variable domain (outside the CDR3, taken from reference TRBV5-4 and TRBJ2-2): ETGVTQSPTHLIKTRGQQVTLRCSSQSGHNTVSWYQQALGQGPQFIFQYYREEENGRGNFPPRFSGLQFPNYSSELNVNALELDDSALYLCASEDSPNTGELFFGEGSRLTVL.

This clone was detected only once. V gene TRBV10-3 combines with J gene TRBJ2-7; possible D gene TRBD2, 6 bases. CDR3 size: 14 residues. V lost 7 bases, J lost 4 bases, and 17 bases lay in between. Germline V CDR1 and CDR2: ENHRY, SYGVKD. The CDR3 protein is CAITQRGAGYEQYF. The CDR3 nucleotides are TGTGCCATCACCCAGAGAGGGGCGGGGTACGAGCAGTACTTC.

The chain employs TRBV29-1 and TRBJ1-2; D perhaps matches TRBD1 (6 bases). V was pared by 2 bases and J by 0 bases, with 16 bases between. CDR3 length: 16 residues. CDR1 is SQVTM and CDR2 is ANQGSEA in the germline V gene. The CDR3 spells CSVETVRGLSNYGYTF. Written as DNA, the CDR3 is TGCAGCGTTGAAACGGTCCGGGGGCTTTCTAACTATGGCTACACCTTC.

The gene calls are TRBV6-2 or TRBV6-3 and TRBJ1-1, with D maybe TRBD1 (6 bases). The CDR3 totals 12 residues. The germline CDR1 and CDR2 sequences are MNHEY and SVGEGT. V lost 6 bases and J lost 7, with 12 bases in between. The CDR3: CASSLYRDEAFF. In nucleotides, the CDR3 is TGTGCCAGCAGCTTATACAGGGATGAAGCTTTCTTT.

The chain uses TRBV15 and TRBJ1-5; D perhaps matches TRBD1 (5 bases). The germline gives CDR1 LNHNV, CDR2 YYDKDF (reference sequence). The CDR3 loop spans 15 amino acids. V lost 3 bases to trimming and J lost 6 bases, with 15 bases between them. CDR3 protein: CATSRSRNGGQPQHF. CDR3 sequence (DNA): TGTGCCACCAGCAGGAGTAGAAACGGGGGTCAGCCCCAGCATTTT.

This chain connects TRBV7-2 to TRBJ2-3, with TRBD2 identical over 12 bases. Trimming cost V 1 base and J 3 bases; bases outside gene matches: 5. Per the germline V gene, CDR1 is SGHTA and CDR2 is FQGNSA. The CDR3 contains 17 residues. CDR3 sequence (DNA): TGTGCCAGCAGCTTAGAAAGCGGACTAGCGGGAACAGATACGCAGTATTTT. Encoded protein: CASSLESGLAGTDTQYF.

The chain joins TRBV14 to TRBJ2-7; D is uncertain. The CDR3 is 11 amino acids. V was clipped by 4 bases and J by 3 bases, with 4 bases between them. CDR1 SGHDN and CDR2 FVKESK come from the germline V gene. CDR3: CASSRHYEQYF. In DNA, the CDR3 is TGTGCCAGCAGCCGTCACTACGAGCAGTACTTC.